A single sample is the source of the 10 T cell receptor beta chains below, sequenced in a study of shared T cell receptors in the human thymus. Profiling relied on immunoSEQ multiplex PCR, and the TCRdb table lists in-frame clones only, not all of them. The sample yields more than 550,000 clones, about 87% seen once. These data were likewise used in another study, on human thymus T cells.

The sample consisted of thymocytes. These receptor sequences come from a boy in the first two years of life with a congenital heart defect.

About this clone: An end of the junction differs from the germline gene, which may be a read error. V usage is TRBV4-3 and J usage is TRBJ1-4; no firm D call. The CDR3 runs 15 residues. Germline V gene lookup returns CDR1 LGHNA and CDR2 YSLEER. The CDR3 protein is CASSQALGVQEKLFF. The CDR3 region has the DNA TGCGCCAGCAGTCAAGCGCTCGGGGTACAGGAAAAACTGTTTTTT.

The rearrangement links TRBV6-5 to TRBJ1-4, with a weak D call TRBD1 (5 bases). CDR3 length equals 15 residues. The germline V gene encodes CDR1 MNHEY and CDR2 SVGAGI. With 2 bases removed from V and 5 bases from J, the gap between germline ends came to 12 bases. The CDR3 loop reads CASSYKAGRNEKLFF. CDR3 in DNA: TGTGCCAGCAGTTACAAGGCAGGGAGGAATGAAAAACTGTTTTTT.

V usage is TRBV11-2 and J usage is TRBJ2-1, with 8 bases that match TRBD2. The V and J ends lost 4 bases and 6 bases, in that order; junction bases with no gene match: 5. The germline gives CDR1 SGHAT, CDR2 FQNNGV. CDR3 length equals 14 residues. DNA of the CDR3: TGTGCCAGCAGCTCCGGGACTAGGATCAATGAGCAGTTCTTC. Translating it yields CASSSGTRINEQFF.

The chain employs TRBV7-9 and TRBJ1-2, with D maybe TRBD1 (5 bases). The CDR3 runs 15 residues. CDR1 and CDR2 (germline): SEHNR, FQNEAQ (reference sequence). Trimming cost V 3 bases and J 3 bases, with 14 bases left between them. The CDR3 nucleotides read TGTGCCAGCAGCTTGGGCAGGGTCGATGACTATGGCTACACCTTC. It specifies CASSLGRVDDYGYTF.

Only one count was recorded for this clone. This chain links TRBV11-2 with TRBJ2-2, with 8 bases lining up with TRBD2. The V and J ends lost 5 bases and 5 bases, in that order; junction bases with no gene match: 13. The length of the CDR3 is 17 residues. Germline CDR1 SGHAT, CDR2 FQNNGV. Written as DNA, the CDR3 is TGTGCCAGCAGCCAAATCCCGGGGGGGGTAGATACCGGGGAGCTGTTTTTT. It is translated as CASSQIPGGVDTGELFF.

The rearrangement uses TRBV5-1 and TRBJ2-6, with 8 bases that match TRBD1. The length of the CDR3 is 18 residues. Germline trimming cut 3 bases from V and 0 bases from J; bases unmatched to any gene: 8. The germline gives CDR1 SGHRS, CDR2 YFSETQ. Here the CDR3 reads CASSSYRGYGSGANVLTF. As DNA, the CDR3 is TGCGCCAGCAGCTCCTACAGGGGGTATGGCTCTGGGGCCAACGTCCTGACTTTC.

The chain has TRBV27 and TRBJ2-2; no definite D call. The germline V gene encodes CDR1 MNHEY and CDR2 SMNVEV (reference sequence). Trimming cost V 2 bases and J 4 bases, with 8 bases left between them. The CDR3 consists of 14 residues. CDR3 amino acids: CASSLHSITGELFF. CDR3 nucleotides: TGTGCCAGCAGTTTACATAGTATCACCGGGGAGCTGTTTTTT.

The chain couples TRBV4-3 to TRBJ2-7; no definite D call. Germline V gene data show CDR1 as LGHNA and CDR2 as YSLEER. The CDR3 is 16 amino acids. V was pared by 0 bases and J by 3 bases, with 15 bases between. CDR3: CASSQDLASKDYEQYF. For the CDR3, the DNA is TGCGCCAGCAGCCAAGATTTAGCTAGTAAGGACTACGAGCAGTACTTC.

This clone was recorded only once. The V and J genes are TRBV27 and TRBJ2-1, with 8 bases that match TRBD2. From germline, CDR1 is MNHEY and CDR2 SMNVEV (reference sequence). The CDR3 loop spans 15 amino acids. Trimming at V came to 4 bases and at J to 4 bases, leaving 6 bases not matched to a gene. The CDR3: CASSYRGGGYNEQFF. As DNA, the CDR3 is TGTGCCAGCAGTTATCGGGGCGGGGGGTACAATGAGCAGTTCTTC.

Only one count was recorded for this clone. The CDR3 nucleotides read TGTGCCAGCAGAGGACAGCTAAACACTGAAGCTTTCTTT. Translated: CASRGQLNTEAFF. This sequence joins TRBV2 and TRBJ1-1; D might be TRBD1 (6 bases). The CDR3 contains 13 residues. V lost 6 bases to trimming and J lost 2 bases, with 10 bases between them. CDR1 is SNHLY and CDR2 is FYNNEI in the germline V gene.